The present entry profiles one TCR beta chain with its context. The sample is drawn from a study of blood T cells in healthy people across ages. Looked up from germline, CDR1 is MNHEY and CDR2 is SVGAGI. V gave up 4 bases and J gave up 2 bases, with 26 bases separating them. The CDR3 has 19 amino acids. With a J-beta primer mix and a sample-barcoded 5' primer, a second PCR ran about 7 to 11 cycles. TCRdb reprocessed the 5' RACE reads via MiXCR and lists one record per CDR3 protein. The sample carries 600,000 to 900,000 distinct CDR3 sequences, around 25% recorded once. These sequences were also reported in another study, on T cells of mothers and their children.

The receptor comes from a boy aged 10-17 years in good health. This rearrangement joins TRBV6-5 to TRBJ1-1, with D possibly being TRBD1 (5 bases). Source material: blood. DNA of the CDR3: TGTGCCAGCAGTTCAACCAGACGTGGCGGGGGGGGAATTAACACTGAAGCTTTCTTT. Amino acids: CASSSTRRGGGGINTEAFF.